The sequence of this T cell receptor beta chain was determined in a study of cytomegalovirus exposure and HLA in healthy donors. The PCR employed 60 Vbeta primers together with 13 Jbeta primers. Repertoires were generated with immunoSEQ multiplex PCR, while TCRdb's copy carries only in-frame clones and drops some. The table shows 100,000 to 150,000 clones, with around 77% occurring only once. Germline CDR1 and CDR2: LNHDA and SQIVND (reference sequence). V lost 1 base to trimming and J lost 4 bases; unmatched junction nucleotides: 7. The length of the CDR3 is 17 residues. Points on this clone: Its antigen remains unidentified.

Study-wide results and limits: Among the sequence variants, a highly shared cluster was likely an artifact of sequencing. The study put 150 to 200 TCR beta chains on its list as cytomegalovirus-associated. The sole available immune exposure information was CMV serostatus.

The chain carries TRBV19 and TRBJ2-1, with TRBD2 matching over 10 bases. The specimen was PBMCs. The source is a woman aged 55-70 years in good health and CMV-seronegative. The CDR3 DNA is TGTGCCAGTAGTATAGTGGGGGGACTAGCGCCGTACAATGAGCAGTTCTTC. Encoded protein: CASSIVGGLAPYNEQFF.